This T cell receptor beta chain is drawn from a study of CXCR3-negative and CXCR3-positive naive CD8 T cells. Study observations and caveats: Naive subsets had comparable surface CD5, so TRB CDR3 properties gauged TCR strength.

The germline V gene encodes CDR1 LGHDT and CDR2 YNNKEL (reference sequence). This CDR3 contains 15 residues. Each TRB cDNA library was prepared by 5' RACE (with UMI labels). With the 5' RACE reads reprocessed, TCRdb shows one record per CDR3 protein and no DNA. In total, the table holds just over 60,000 distinct CDR3 sequences. Points on this clonotype: The antigen is unknown.

This TCR was sampled from a human donor in good health. Some clones in this sample may be carry-over from other donors' samples. The chain links TRBV3-1 to TRBJ1-5. Material for sequencing was naive CXCR3- CD8+ T cells from blood. As for subset: CD45RO-CCR7+CD27+CD95- naive CD8+ T cells lacking CXCR3 (TNR3-). CDR3 in amino acids: CASSQQDYSNQPQHF.